This T cell receptor beta chain derives from a study of blood T cell repertoires in COVID-19. Sequencing used immunoSEQ multiplex PCR; TCRdb keeps in-frame clones, though not all of them. Of roughly 150,000 clones detected, approximately 92% appear once; the ten largest clones hold about 15%. V was pared by 1 base and J by 5 bases, with 10 bases of the junction left unmatched. Germline CDR1 and CDR2: SGHVS and FNYEAQ. The length of the CDR3 is 18 residues. The chain is built from TRBV7-6 and TRBJ2-1, with 11 bases that match TRBD2. Sequences were obtained from peripheral blood. This TCR came from a woman aged 40-49 years with acute or convalescent COVID-19. CDR3 in amino acids: CASSLVLAGGLTNNEQFF. The CDR3 coding sequence is TGTGCCAGCAGCTTAGTCCTAGCGGGGGGCCTTACTAACAATGAGCAGTTCTTC. Filled out from reference TRBV7-6 and TRBJ2-1, the complete variable domain reads GAGVSQSPRYKVTKRGQDVALRCDPISGHVSLYWYRQALGQGPEFLTYFNYEAQQDKSGLPNDRFSAERPEGSISTLTIQRTEQRDSAMYRCASSLVLAGGLTNNEQFFGPGTRLTVL.